This TCR beta chain was found in a study of blood T cell repertoires in COVID-19. The overall study: COVID-19 samples collected from the United States, Italy and Spain covered acute and convalescent phases. Nucleic acid was either cDNA or gDNA, and it came from T cells, B-cell-depleted T cells, or PBMCs.

Per germline, CDR1 MNHEY and CDR2 SVGAGI. The germline V and J ends were trimmed by 2 bases and 4 bases, with 14 bases remaining between them. This CDR3 region has 15 residues. Under the authors' procedure: Reference gene primers were amplified, and this amplification served to estimate nucleated cell counts. Clones were sequenced by immunoSEQ multiplex PCR, and TCRdb holds only the in-frame ones, with some missing. V and J calls and clone size are as listed in that table; D and trimming were resolved from the DNA. This table has about 250,000 clones, roughly four fifths appearing once. The chain employs TRBV6-5 and TRBJ1-1; D is ambiguous. This sequence was found in a woman in her seventies with acute or convalescent COVID-19. Sample: peripheral blood. The CDR3 spells CASSYQVGVATEAFF. CDR3 sequence (DNA): TGTGCCAGCAGTTACCAAGTCGGGGTTGCCACTGAAGCTTTCTTT.